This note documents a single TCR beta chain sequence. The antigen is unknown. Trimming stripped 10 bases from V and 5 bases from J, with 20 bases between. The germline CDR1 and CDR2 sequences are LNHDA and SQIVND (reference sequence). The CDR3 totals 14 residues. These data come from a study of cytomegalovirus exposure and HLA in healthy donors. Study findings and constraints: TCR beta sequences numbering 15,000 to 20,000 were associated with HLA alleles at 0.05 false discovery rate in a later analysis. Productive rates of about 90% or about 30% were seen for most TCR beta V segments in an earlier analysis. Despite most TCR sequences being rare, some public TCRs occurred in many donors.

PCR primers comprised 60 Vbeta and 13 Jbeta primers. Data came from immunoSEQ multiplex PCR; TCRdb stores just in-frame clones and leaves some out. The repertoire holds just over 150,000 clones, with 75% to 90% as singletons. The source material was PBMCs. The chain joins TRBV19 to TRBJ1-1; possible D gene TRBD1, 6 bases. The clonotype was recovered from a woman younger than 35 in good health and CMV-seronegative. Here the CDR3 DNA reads TGTGCCACCTCCACTGGCGGGGGGCTAACTGAAGCTTTCTTT. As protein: CATSTGGGLTEAFF.